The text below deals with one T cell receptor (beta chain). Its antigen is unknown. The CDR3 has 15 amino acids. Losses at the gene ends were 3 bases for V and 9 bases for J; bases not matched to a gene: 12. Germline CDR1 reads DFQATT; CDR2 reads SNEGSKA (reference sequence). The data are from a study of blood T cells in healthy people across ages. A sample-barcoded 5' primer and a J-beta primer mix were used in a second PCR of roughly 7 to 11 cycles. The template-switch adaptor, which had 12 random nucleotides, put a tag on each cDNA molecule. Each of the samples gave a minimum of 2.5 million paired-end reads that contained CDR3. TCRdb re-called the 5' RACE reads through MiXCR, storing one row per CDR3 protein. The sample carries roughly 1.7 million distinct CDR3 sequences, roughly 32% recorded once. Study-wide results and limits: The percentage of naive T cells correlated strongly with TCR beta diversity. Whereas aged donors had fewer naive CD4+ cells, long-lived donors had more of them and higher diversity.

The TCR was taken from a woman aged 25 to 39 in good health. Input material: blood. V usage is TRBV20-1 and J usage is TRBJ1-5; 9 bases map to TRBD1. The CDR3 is CSASVGTGSYRPQHF. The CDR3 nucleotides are TGCAGTGCTAGCGTCGGGACAGGGAGTTATCGGCCCCAGCATTTT.